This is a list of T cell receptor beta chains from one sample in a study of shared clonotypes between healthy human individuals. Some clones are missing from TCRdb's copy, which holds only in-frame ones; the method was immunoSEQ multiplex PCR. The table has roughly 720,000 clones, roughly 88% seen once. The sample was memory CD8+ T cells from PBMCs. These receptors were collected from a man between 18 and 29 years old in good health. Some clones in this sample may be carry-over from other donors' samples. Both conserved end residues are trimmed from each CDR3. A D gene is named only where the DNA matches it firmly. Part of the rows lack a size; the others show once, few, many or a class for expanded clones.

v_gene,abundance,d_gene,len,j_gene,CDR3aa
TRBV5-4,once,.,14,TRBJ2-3,ASSFRDSVNSDTQY
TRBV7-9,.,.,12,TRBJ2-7,ASSLGVSSYEQY
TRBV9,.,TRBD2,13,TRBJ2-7,ASSASSGTSYEQY
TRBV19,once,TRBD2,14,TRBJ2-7,ASSIRLAGGTYEQY
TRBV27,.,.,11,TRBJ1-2,ASSSYITGGYT
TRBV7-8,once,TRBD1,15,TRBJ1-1,ASSLAEGRTGATEAF
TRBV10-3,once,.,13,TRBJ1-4,AISESPDGQEKLF
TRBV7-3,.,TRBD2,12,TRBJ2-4,ASSLSGTGNIQY
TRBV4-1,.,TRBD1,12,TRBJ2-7,ASSQGDRGYEQY
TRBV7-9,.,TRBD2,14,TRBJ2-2,ASNPTLAGRTGELF
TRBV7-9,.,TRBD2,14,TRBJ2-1,ASSPGPPSSGNGQF
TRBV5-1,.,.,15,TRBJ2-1,ASSLGFFTLGYNEQF
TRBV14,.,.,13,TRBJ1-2,ASSPRQDTNYGYT
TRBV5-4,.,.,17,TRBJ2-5,ASSLAGRGLGVGWETQY
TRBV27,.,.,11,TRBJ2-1,ASSLEPFNEQF
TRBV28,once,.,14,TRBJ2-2,ASSSPTRQNTGELF
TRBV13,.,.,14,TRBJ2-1,ASSLVGGGSGYEQF
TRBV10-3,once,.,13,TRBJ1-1,AISEHSGTNTEAF
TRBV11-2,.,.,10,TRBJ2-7,ASSLAQYEQY
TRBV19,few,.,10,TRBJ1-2,ASSRANYGYT
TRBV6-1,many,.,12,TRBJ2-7,ASSEGTSTYEQY
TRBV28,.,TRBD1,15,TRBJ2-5,ASTPGTGGEYKETQY
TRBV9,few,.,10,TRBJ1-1,ASSGGNTEAF
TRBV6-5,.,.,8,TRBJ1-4,ASGTFQLF
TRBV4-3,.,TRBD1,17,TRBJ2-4,ASSQDRDRELRAKNIQY
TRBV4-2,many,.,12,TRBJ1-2,ASSPLTPDYGYT
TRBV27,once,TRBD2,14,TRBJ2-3,ASSLIGAGGADTQY
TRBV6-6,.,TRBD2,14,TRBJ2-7,ASSYREGGTRDEQY
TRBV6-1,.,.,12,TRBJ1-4,ASSARHQNEKLF
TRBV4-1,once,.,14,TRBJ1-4,ASSQGFKGGGEKLF
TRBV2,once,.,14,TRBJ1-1,ASSERVVAANTEAF
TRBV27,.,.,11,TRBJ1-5,ASSLQGPVSQH
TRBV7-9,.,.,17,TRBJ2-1,ASRASALDDPRAYNEQF
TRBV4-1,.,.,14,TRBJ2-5,ASSQDRTQIEETQY
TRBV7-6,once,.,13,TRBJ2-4,ASSVGTQPENIQY
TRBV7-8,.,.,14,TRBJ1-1,ASSRTRWGVNTEAF
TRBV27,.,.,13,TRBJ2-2,ASSGQAEYTGELF
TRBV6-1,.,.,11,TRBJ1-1,ASSLRTAIEAF
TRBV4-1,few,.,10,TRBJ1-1,ASSSGGREAF
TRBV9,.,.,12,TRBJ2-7,ASSEAGWNYEQY
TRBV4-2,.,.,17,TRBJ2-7,ASSQDGIVEGLNPYEQY
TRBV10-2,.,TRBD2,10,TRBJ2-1,ASRASGNEQF
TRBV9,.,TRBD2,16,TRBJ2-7,ASSLAGTSGSGSYEQY
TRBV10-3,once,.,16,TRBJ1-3,AISFNPGQVTSGNTIY
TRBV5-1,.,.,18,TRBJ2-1,ASSLARTGSGAGRLNEQF
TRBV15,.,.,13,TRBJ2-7,ATSEERTSDYEQY
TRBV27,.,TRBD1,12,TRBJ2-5,ASSWTGGRETQY
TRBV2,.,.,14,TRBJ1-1,ASRWDREVVDTEAF
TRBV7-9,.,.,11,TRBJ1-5,ASSLGVIQPQH
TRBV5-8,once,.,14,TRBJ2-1,ASSRRAGQFYNEQF
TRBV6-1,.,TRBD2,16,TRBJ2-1,ASSDHPLLAGNPNEQF
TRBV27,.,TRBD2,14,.,ASSLTLAATAYEQY
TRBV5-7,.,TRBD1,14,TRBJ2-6,ASSLQQGVGANVLT
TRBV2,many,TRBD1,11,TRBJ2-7,ATGGPALLEQY
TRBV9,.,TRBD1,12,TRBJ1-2,ASSVETGGSGYT